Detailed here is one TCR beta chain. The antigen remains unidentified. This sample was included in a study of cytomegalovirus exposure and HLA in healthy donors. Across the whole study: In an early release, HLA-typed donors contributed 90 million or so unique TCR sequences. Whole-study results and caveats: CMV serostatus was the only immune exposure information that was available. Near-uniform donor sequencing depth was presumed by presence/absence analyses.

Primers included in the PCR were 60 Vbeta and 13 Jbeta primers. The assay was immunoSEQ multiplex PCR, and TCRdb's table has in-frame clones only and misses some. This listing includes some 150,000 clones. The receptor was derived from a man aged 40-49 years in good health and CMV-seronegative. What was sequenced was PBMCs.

CDR3: CASSGRQGINTGELFF. CDR3 DNA sequence: TGTGCCAGCAGCGGTCGACAGGGGATTAACACCGGGGAGCTGTTTTTT. The V and J genes are TRBV11-3 and TRBJ2-2, with 8 bases that match TRBD1. Unmatched junction bases numbered 7, after V lost 5 bases and J lost 2 bases. Germline CDR1 is SGHNT and CDR2 is YENEEA. This CDR3 spans 16 amino acids.